The 31 T cell receptor beta chains presented below share a single source sample, sequenced in a study of response to subunit inactivated influenza vaccine. TCRdb redid the calling of the RT-PCR reads with MiXCR, one entry per CDR3 protein. Of more than 550,000 distinct CDR3 sequences listed, around 11% are singletons. This sample was also put to use in a study of T cells expressing NK-cell markers. Per that study: The authors made TCR beta cDNA libraries by 5'RACE template switching. This switching added a universal primer site and UMIs.

The starting material was PBMCs from blood, obtained on the day of vaccination. These receptor sequences come from a man aged 50 to 59 who received an inactivated influenza vaccine.

The chain joins TRBV15 to TRBJ2-1, with 13 bases that match TRBD2. The J segment lost 3 bases and the V segment lost 3 bases, leaving 11 bases of the junction unmatched. The CDR3 runs to 19 residues. CDR1 LNHNV and CDR2 YYDKDF come from the germline V gene (reference sequence). The CDR3 coding sequence is TGTGCCACCAGCAGGGCCGGGACTAGCGGGGTTCAGATCTACAATGAGCAGTTCTTC. It codes for CATSRAGTSGVQIYNEQFF. Combining the CDR3 with reference TRBV15 and TRBJ2-1 gives the whole variable domain DAMVIQNPRYQVTQFGKPVTLSCSQTLNHNVMYWYQQKSSQAPKLLFHYYDKDFNNEADTPDNFQSRRPNTSFCFLDIRSPGLGDTAMYLCATSRAGTSGVQIYNEQFFGPGTRLTVL.

This clonotype was seen more than once but under ten times. This rearrangement joins TRBV2 to TRBJ1-6; D is unresolved. CDR1 is SNHLY, CDR2 FYNNEI, per germline. V lost 2 bases to trimming and J lost 4 bases, with 9 bases between them. CDR3 size: 15 residues. The CDR3 DNA sequence: TGTGCCAGCAGTGAAATGGCAGCATATAATTCACCCCTCCACTTT. Its protein is CASSEMAAYNSPLHF.

This clonotype was detected only a few times. V is TRBV29-1 and J is TRBJ2-7; a weak D match, TRBD1 (6 bases). CDR3 length: 12 amino acids. Trimming stripped 6 bases from V and 2 bases from J, with 11 bases between. The germline V gene has CDR1 SQVTM and CDR2 ANQGSEA. The chain's CDR3 is CSVRTEAYEQYF. For the CDR3, the DNA is TGCAGCGTCAGGACAGAAGCCTACGAGCAGTACTTC.

The chain employs TRBV7-2 and TRBJ2-1; 8 nucleotides align to TRBD2. The CDR3 sequence is 15 residues long. The V and J ends lost 5 bases and 3 bases, in that order; junction bases with no gene match: 6. The germline V gene has CDR1 SGHTA and CDR2 FQGNSA. The CDR3 protein is CASSPAGVGYNEQFF. CDR3 sequence (DNA): TGTGCCAGCAGCCCAGCGGGAGTGGGCTACAATGAGCAGTTCTTC.

This clonotype was detected only a few times. The chain joins TRBV12-3 or TRBV12-4 to TRBJ2-1, with 14 bases fitting TRBD2. J gave up 4 bases and V 5 bases, and 7 bases lay outside the gene matches. The CDR3 consists of 17 residues. This CDR3 is CASSRLAGGPGYNEQFF. CDR3 sequence (DNA): TGTGCCAGCAGTCGACTAGCGGGAGGGCCGGGATACAATGAGCAGTTCTTC.

This clonotype showed up just a few times. The V and J genes are TRBV6-5 and TRBJ2-3; a weak D match, TRBD2 (6 bases). V dropped 3 bases and J dropped 4 bases, with 26 bases sitting between them. The CDR3 spans 19 residues. Germline V gene sequence: CDR1 MNHEY, CDR2 SVGAGI. CDR3 protein: CASSYRRQMAGRGADTQYF. The CDR3 nucleotides read TGTGCCAGCAGTTATAGGAGACAGATGGCGGGACGTGGGGCAGATACGCAGTATTTT.

V usage is TRBV20-1 and J usage is TRBJ2-3; a possible D gene is TRBD2 (7 bases). There are 13 residues in the CDR3. The ends were cut back, 5 bases at V and 5 bases at J, with 14 bases in the middle. Germline V gene data show CDR1 as DFQATT and CDR2 as SNEGSKA (reference sequence). CDR3 nucleotides: TGCAGTGCTCACAGAGGGGGGGGAGATACGCAGTATTTT. Amino acids: CSAHRGGGDTQYF.

This chain links TRBV5-4 with TRBJ2-3, with 7 bases aligning to TRBD2. The germline gives CDR1 SGHNT, CDR2 YYREEE (reference sequence). J was trimmed by 0 bases and V by 3 bases; bases with no gene match: 7. The CDR3 loop spans 16 amino acids. CDR3 DNA: TGTGCCAGCAGCTCCCCGGCTAGCGGAAGCACAGATACGCAGTATTTT. This sequence encodes CASSSPASGSTDTQYF. Looking up the rest from reference TRBV5-4 and TRBJ2-3 gives the full variable domain: ETGVTQSPTHLIKTRGQQVTLRCSSQSGHNTVSWYQQALGQGPQFIFQYYREEENGRGNFPPRFSGLQFPNYSSELNVNALELDDSALYLCASSSPASGSTDTQYFGPGTRLTVL.

This clonotype was observed at least ten times. The V gene is TRBV11-2, the J gene TRBJ2-1; TRBD2 matches at 7 bases. V was clipped by 1 base and J by 12 bases; unmatched bases: 0. This CDR3 comprises 11 residues. CDR1 SGHAT and CDR2 FQNNGV come from the germline V gene. DNA for the CDR3: TGTGCCAGCAGCTTAGGGGGGGGGCAGTTCTTC. This sequence encodes CASSLGGGQFF.

The chain combines TRBV18 with TRBJ2-1, with 9 bases fitting TRBD1. CDR3 length: 17 residues. CDR1 is KGHSH, CDR2 LQKENI, per germline. Trimming cost V 3 bases and J 7 bases; bases outside gene matches: 13. The CDR3 loop reads CASSPATGQGRPNEQFF. The CDR3 DNA follows: TGTGCCAGCTCACCGGCGACGGGACAGGGACGTCCAAATGAGCAGTTCTTC.

This clonotype appeared a few times. This chain links TRBV28 with TRBJ2-1; 10 nucleotides align to TRBD2. The ends lost 2 bases at V and 10 bases at J; junction bases unmatched: 8. The germline CDR1 and CDR2 sequences are MDHEN and SYDVKM. The CDR3 spans 15 residues. The CDR3 reads CASSLTAGGLREQFF. For the CDR3, the DNA is TGTGCCAGCAGTTTAACAGCGGGAGGGCTAAGGGAGCAGTTCTTC. Looking up the rest from reference TRBV28 and TRBJ2-1 gives the full variable domain: DVKVTQSSRYLVKRTGEKVFLECVQDMDHENMFWYRQDPGLGLRLIYFSYDVKMKEKGDIPEGYSVSREKKERFSLILESASTNQTSMYLCASSLTAGGLREQFFGPGTRLTVL.

This clonotype appeared many times. This sequence joins TRBV7-6 and TRBJ2-7, with D possibly TRBD1 on 8 matching bases. V was cut by 0 bases and J by 1 base, with 10 bases left in between. Per germline, CDR1 SGHVS and CDR2 FNYEAQ. This CDR3 comprises 15 residues. The DNA for the CDR3 is TGTGCCAGCAGCTTAGCACAGGGGGGGTCCTACGAGCAGTACTTC. It encodes CASSLAQGGSYEQYF.

This clonotype was observed many times. The chain combines TRBV4-2 with TRBJ1-5; D call uncertain. Germline CDR1 LGHNA, CDR2 YNFKEQ. CDR3 length: 17 residues. V was clipped by 0 bases and J by 7 bases, with 19 bases between them. The DNA of the CDR3 is TGTGCCAGCAGCCAAGATCTAAAGAGGGCGCCTTTGCAGCCCCAGCATTTT. It is translated as CASSQDLKRAPLQPQHF.

This clonotype was seen only a few times. The rearrangement joins TRBV18 to TRBJ1-1, with D tentatively TRBD1 (5 bases). The germline V gene encodes CDR1 KGHSH and CDR2 LQKENI. Trimming took off 4 bases at V and 2 bases at J, with 11 bases between the two ends. The CDR3 runs to 14 residues. CDR3 bases: TGTGCCAGCTCACAGCACGGGGGTAACACTGAAGCTTTCTTT. Protein sequence: CASSQHGGNTEAFF.

In this sample, this clonotype turned up a few times. V and J are TRBV14 and TRBJ2-7; D may match TRBD1 or TRBD2 (5 bases each). Germline assignment: CDR1 SGHDN and CDR2 FVKESK. This CDR3 region has 15 residues. Deletions cut 2 bases from V and 4 bases from J, with 15 bases between. The CDR3 protein is CASSQSGTAPYEQYF. DNA for the CDR3: TGTGCCAGCAGCCAATCGGGGACGGCCCCATACGAGCAGTACTTC.

At least ten counts were recorded for this clonotype. The chain is built from TRBV29-1 and TRBJ2-1; D gene ambiguous. CDR1 and CDR2 from the germline V gene are SQVTM and ANQGSEA. Trimming pared 3 bases from V and 15 bases from J, leaving 15 bases between. The CDR3 has 11 residues. Here the CDR3 reads CSVDAAAVRFF. The CDR3 DNA reads TGCAGCGTTGATGCTGCGGCGGTTAGGTTCTTC.

This clonotype was seen more than once but under ten times. The rearrangement joins TRBV4-1 to TRBJ2-7; 7 nucleotides align to TRBD2. CDR1 and CDR2 (germline): MGHRA, YSYEKL. V dropped 0 bases and J dropped 3; count of bases not matched to a gene: 5. The CDR3 covers 15 residues. CDR3 bases: TGCGCCAGCAGCCAAGAGGGAGGGGCGAGCTACGAGCAGTACTTC. Translation: CASSQEGGASYEQYF.

This chain links TRBV10-3 with TRBJ2-3; D possibly corresponds to TRBD2 (6 bases). The germline gives CDR1 ENHRY, CDR2 SYGVKD. Trimming shortened V by 4 bases and J by 2 bases, and 19 bases separated the two germline ends. The CDR3 is 17 residues long. The CDR3: CAISGPRSGLSTDTQYF. The CDR3 nucleotides are TGTGCCATCAGTGGGCCCCGGAGCGGACTATCCACAGATACGCAGTATTTT.

The rearrangement joins TRBV10-3 to TRBJ2-7; D is uncertain. CDR3 length: 11 amino acids. The V end was cut by 2 bases, the J end by 7 bases, with 6 bases between. Germline loops: CDR1 ENHRY, CDR2 SYGVKD. Here the CDR3 reads CAISENLEQYF. CDR3 DNA: TGTGCCATCAGTGAGAACCTAGAGCAGTACTTC.

This clonotype appeared a few times. The V and J genes are TRBV28 and TRBJ2-4; a weak D match, TRBD1 (6 bases). The CDR3 spans 18 residues. V was clipped by 6 bases and J by 8 bases, with 29 bases between them. Germline values: CDR1 MDHEN, CDR2 SYDVKM. The CDR3 region is CASRYVPKVIRGRDIQYF. CDR3 nucleotides: TGTGCCAGCAGATACGTCCCGAAGGTCATCAGGGGAAGGGACATTCAGTACTTC.

This clonotype was observed a few times. The gene calls are TRBV12-5 and TRBJ2-2; possibly TRBD2 for D (7 bases). This CDR3 is built from 16 residues. Trimming removed 2 bases at V and 6 bases at J, with 16 bases between. Per germline, CDR1 LGHNT and CDR2 FRNRAP. DNA for the CDR3: TGTGCTAGTGGTTTGTCTAGCGGACAGTTTGCCGGGGAGCTGTTTTTT. Residues: CASGLSSGQFAGELFF.

This clonotype has just a few counts. This chain connects TRBV20-1 to TRBJ2-3, with a tentative D call TRBD1 (6 bases). CDR3 length equals 15 residues. CDR1 DFQATT and CDR2 SNEGSKA come from the germline V gene (reference sequence). Trimming shortened V by 5 bases and J by 0 bases, and 15 bases separated the two germline ends. The CDR3 bases are TGCAGTGCTGGGAGTCCGAGGGGGAGCACAGATACGCAGTATTTT. This encodes CSAGSPRGSTDTQYF.

Only a few counts were recorded for this clonotype. This sequence joins TRBV20-1 and TRBJ1-5; D ambiguous. V lost 3 bases and J lost 7, with 16 bases in between. The germline gives CDR1 DFQATT, CDR2 SNEGSKA (reference sequence). The CDR3 has 14 residues. CDR3: CSAREGPTRQPQHF. As DNA, the CDR3 is TGCAGTGCTAGGGAAGGACCTACTCGGCAGCCCCAGCATTTT.

The gene calls are TRBV19 and TRBJ2-1; TRBD2 matches at 7 bases. This CDR3 comprises 15 residues. J lost 8 bases, V lost 3 bases, and 10 bases had no gene match. Germline CDR1 reads LNHDA; CDR2 reads SQIVND (reference sequence). CDR3 sequence: CASSMAGDFVYEQFF. The CDR3 region has the DNA TGTGCCAGTAGTATGGCGGGAGATTTTGTCTATGAGCAGTTCTTC. The full variable domain, with the rest looked up from reference TRBV19 and TRBJ2-1, is DGGITQSPKYLFRKEGQNVTLSCEQNLNHDAMYWYRQDPGQGLRLIYYSQIVNDFQKGDIAEGYSVSREKKESFPLTVTSAQKNPTAFYLCASSMAGDFVYEQFFGPGTRLTVL.

This clonotype was seen more than once but under ten times. The rearrangement uses TRBV4-3 and TRBJ2-3; D may be TRBD1 (6 bases). The CDR3 is 13 amino acids. Per the germline V gene, CDR1 is LGHNA and CDR2 is YSLEER. V dropped 2 bases and J dropped 5 bases, with 8 bases sitting between them. The CDR3 DNA reads TGCGCCAGCAGCCAAAGAGGGGGAGATACGCAGTATTTT. This codes for CASSQRGGDTQYF.

The chain employs TRBV5-1 and TRBJ2-7, with TRBD1 identical over 7 bases. Trimming took 4 bases from V and 4 from J; bases not matched to a gene: 2. CDR1 and CDR2 (germline): SGHRS, YFSETQ. This CDR3 comprises 12 residues. The CDR3, as DNA: TGCGCCAGCAGCACGGACAGGTACGAGCAGTACTTC. It codes for CASSTDRYEQYF.

This chain links TRBV5-1 with TRBJ2-5, with D uncertain. The V end was cut by 5 bases, the J end by 3 bases, with 5 bases between. CDR1 is SGHRS, CDR2 YFSETQ, per germline. The CDR3 runs to 11 residues. The CDR3 DNA follows: TGCGCCAGCAGGTCTGAAGAGACCCAGTACTTC. Its translation: CASRSEETQYF. Variable domain in full (rest from reference TRBV5-1 and TRBJ2-5): KAGVTQTPRYLIKTRGQQVTLSCSPISGHRSVSWYQQTPGQGLQFLFEYFSETQRNKGNFPGRFSGRQFSNSRSEMNVSTLELGDSALYLCASRSEETQYFGPGTRLLVL.

This chain connects TRBV11-3 to TRBJ2-3, with D tentatively TRBD2 (6 bases). Germline assignment: CDR1 SGHNT and CDR2 YENEEA. The CDR3 contains 17 residues. The V end was cut by 5 bases, the J end by 5 bases, with 23 bases between. The DNA of the CDR3 is TGTGCCAGCAGCGTGGGGTTAGCGGCCTTTGGCTTAGATACGCAGTATTTT. It encodes CASSVGLAAFGLDTQYF. The full variable domain, rest sourced from reference TRBV11-3 and TRBJ2-3, is EAGVVQSPRYKIIEKKQPVAFWCNPISGHNTLYWYLQNLGQGPELLIRYENEEAVDDSQLPKDRFSAERLKGVDSTLKIQPAELGDSAVYLCASSVGLAAFGLDTQYFGPGTRLTVL.

This clonotype turned up a few times. The rearrangement links TRBV12-3 or TRBV12-4 to TRBJ1-2, with D possibly TRBD1 on 5 matching bases. Trimming pared 6 bases from V and 8 bases from J, leaving 19 bases between. The CDR3 spans 14 residues. CDR3 nucleotide sequence: TGTGCCAGCAGCCCTTTCAGGGTTAGGGAGGGCTACACCTTC. It encodes CASSPFRVREGYTF.

This clonotype was seen a handful of times. The chain couples TRBV5-1 to TRBJ2-7, with 14 bases fitting TRBD2. J gave up 3 bases and V 4 bases, and 3 bases lay outside the gene matches. Per the germline V gene, CDR1 is SGHRS and CDR2 is YFSETQ. This CDR3 region has 15 residues. The chain's CDR3 is CASSGLAGGNYEQYF. The CDR3 nucleotides are TGCGCCAGCAGCGGACTAGCGGGGGGAAACTACGAGCAGTACTTC.

This clonotype occurred a few times. The genes are TRBV11-1 and TRBJ2-7; D ambiguous. V dropped 4 bases and J dropped 2 bases, with 12 bases sitting between them. The germline gives CDR1 SGHAT, CDR2 FQDESV (reference sequence). The CDR3 covers 14 residues. The CDR3 protein is CASSSDLTTYEQYF. The DNA for the CDR3 is TGTGCCAGCAGCTCCGACTTAACTACCTACGAGCAGTACTTC.